What follows are 10 T cell receptor beta chains derived from one specimen sequenced in a study of blood T cells in healthy people across ages. A sample-barcoded 5' primer and a J-beta primer mix were used in a second PCR of roughly 6 to 11 cycles. TCRdb redid the calling of the 5' RACE reads with MiXCR, one entry per CDR3 protein. The repertoire has 850,000 to 1,000,000 distinct CDR3 sequences, roughly 50% of them found once; the top ten carry over 20%. Sequencing input: blood. The receptors were sampled from a woman in her sixties in good health.

The V and J genes are TRBV6-5 and TRBJ1-1; D gene uncertain. This CDR3 comprises 13 residues. The V and J ends lost 5 bases and 7 bases respectively, with 14 bases between them. CDR1 is MNHEY and CDR2 is SVGAGI in the germline V gene. The CDR3 reads CASSPKRGLEAFF. The CDR3 bases are TGTGCCAGCAGTCCTAAGCGAGGACTTGAAGCTTTCTTT.

This chain connects TRBV4-3 to TRBJ2-4; tentatively, D is TRBD1 (6 bases). V lost 0 bases and J 1 base, leaving 16 bases between the germline ends. Germline CDR1 is LGHNA and CDR2 is YSLEER. The CDR3 is 18 residues long. CDR3 amino acids: CASSQDGEGTQAKNIQYF. CDR3 in DNA: TGCGCCAGCAGCCAAGACGGTGAGGGGACACAGGCCAAAAACATTCAGTACTTC.

The chain uses TRBV24-1 and TRBJ2-7; D remains ambiguous. The V and J ends lost 7 bases and 9 bases respectively, with 12 bases between them. Germline values: CDR1 KGHDR, CDR2 SFDVKD. The length of the CDR3 is 11 residues. For the CDR3, the DNA is TGTGCCACCAGCTACCTTGACGGGCAGTACTTC. It is translated as CATSYLDGQYF.

This clonotype was found a few times. This chain connects TRBV20-1 to TRBJ1-2; TRBD1 agrees at 11 bases. CDR1 is DFQATT, CDR2 SNEGSKA, per germline (reference sequence). CDR3 length: 14 residues. The V and J ends lost 2 bases and 8 bases, in that order; junction bases with no gene match: 7. The chain's CDR3 is CSARQDRGLRGYTF. As DNA, the CDR3 is TGCAGTGCTAGACAGGACAGGGGGCTAAGAGGCTACACCTTC.

The rearrangement uses TRBV13 and TRBJ2-5, with D perhaps matching TRBD1 (5 bases). The CDR3 extends over 15 amino acids. Germline CDR1 PRHDT, CDR2 FYEKMQ (reference sequence). V was trimmed by 5 bases and J by 2 bases, leaving 15 bases between them. The CDR3 here is CASSTVGQVQETQYF. The CDR3 DNA is TGTGCCAGCAGCACCGTAGGACAAGTACAAGAGACCCAGTACTTC.

Regarding this clonotype: At one end, the junction sequence differs from germline, possibly due to a read error. The rearrangement links TRBV6-1 to TRBJ2-2, with 8 bases aligning to TRBD2. The CDR3 loop spans 16 amino acids. Germline V lookup: CDR1 MNHNS, CDR2 SASEGT. The CDR3 coding sequence is TGTACCAGCACGGTCCTAGCGGGTACGAACACCGGGGAGCTGTTTTTT. Protein product: CTSTVLAGTNTGELFF.

The rearrangement joins TRBV12-3 or TRBV12-4 to TRBJ2-4; 7 bases agree with TRBD1. The J call may be faulty, since TRBJ2-5 better matches the DNA end. There are 15 residues in the CDR3. The CDR3 here is CASSPLGQFQETQYF. CDR3 DNA sequence: TGTGCCAGCAGCCCCCTGGGACAGTTTCAAGAGACCCAGTACTTC.

In this sample, this clonotype turned up once. Its ends do not fully match the called genes, so a read error is possible. V and J are TRBV3-1 and TRBJ2-7, with a weak D call TRBD1 (5 bases). The CDR3 covers 15 residues. Germline V gene sequence: CDR1 LGHDT, CDR2 YNNKEL (reference sequence). The CDR3 sequence: CASSQEDTYSYEQYF. The DNA for the CDR3 is TGCGCCAGCAGCCAAGAGGACACCTACTCCTACGAGCAGTACTTC.

As DNA, the CDR3 is TGCGCCAGCAGCTTGACGTTGGGCACCGGGACAGCCTCCTACGAGCAGTACTTC. Its protein product is CASSLTLGTGTASYEQYF. The chain links TRBV5-1 to TRBJ2-7, with 7 bases aligning to TRBD1. The CDR3 is made up of 18 amino acids. The V and J ends lost 1 base and 0 bases, in that order; junction bases with no gene match: 13. Germline values: CDR1 SGHRS, CDR2 YFSETQ.

The rearrangement joins TRBV18 to TRBJ1-2; D is uncertain. Germline V lookup: CDR1 KGHSH, CDR2 LQKENI. Between the trimmed V and J ends, which lost 2 bases and 6 bases, there was a span of 16 bases. CDR3 size: 15 residues. The CDR3 region has the DNA TGTGCCAGCTCACCATATGGGAGAACGGAGGATGGCTACACCTTC. Its protein product is CASSPYGRTEDGYTF.